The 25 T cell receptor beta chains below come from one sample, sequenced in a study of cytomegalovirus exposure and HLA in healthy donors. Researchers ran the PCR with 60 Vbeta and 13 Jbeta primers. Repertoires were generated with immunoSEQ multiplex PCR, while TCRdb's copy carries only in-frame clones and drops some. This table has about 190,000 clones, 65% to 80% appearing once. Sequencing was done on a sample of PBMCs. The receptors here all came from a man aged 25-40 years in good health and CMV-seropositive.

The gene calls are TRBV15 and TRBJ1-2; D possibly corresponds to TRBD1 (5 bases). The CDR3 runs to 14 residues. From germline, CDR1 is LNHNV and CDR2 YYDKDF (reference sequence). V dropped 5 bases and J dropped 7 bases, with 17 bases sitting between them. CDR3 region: CATSEDPKGLGYTF. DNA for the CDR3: TGTGCCACCAGCGAAGACCCCAAGGGGCTTGGCTACACCTTC. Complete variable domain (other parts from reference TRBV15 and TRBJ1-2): DAMVIQNPRYQVTQFGKPVTLSCSQTLNHNVMYWYQQKSSQAPKLLFHYYDKDFNNEADTPDNFQSRRPNTSFCFLDIRSPGLGDTAMYLCATSEDPKGLGYTFGSGTRLTVV.

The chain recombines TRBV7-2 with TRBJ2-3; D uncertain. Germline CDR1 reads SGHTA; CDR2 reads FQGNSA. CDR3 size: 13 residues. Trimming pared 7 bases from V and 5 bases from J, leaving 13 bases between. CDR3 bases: TGTGCCAGCACCCTTGGTCCGGGAGATACGCAGTATTTT. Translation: CASTLGPGDTQYF.

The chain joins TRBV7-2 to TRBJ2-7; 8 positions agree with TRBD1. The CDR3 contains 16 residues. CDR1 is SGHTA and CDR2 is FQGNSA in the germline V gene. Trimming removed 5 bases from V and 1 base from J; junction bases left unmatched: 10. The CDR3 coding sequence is TGTGCCAGCAGCACCGCGACAGGGGTAGGGTCCTACGAGCAGTACTTC. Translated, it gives CASSTATGVGSYEQYF.

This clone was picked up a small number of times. The chain's CDR3 is CASSPGQGHQPQHF. The CDR3 region has the DNA TGTGCCAGCTCACCAGGACAGGGCCATCAGCCCCAGCATTTT. The J gene is TRBJ1-5, the V gene TRBV18; 8 positions agree with TRBD1. Germline V lookup: CDR1 KGHSH, CDR2 LQKENI. This CDR3 has 14 amino acids. V was clipped by 2 bases and J by 5 bases; unmatched bases: 2.

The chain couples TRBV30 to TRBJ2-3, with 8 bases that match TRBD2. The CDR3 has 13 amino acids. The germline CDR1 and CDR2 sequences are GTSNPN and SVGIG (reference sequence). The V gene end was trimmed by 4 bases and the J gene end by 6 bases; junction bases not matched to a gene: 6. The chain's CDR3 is CAWTLSGGDTQYF. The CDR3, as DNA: TGTGCCTGGACTCTCTCGGGGGGGGATACGCAGTATTTT.

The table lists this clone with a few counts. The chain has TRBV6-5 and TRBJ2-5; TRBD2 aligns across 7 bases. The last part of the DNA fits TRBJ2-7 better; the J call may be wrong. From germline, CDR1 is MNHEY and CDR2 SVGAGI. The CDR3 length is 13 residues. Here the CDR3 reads CASSQGLTYEQYF. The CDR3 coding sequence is TGTGCCAGCAGCCAGGGACTAACCTACGAGCAGTACTTC.

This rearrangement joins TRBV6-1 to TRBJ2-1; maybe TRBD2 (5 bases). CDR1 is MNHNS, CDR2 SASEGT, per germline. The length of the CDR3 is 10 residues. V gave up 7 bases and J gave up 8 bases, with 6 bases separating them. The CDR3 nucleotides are TGTGCCAGCAAGGAGGATGAGCAGTTCTTC. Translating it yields CASKEDEQFF.

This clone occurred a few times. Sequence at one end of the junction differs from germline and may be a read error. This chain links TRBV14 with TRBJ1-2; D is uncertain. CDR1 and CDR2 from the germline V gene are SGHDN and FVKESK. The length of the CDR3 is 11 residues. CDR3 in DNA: TGTGCCAGCAGCCAAGGGTATGGCTCCACCTTC. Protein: CASSQGYGSTF.

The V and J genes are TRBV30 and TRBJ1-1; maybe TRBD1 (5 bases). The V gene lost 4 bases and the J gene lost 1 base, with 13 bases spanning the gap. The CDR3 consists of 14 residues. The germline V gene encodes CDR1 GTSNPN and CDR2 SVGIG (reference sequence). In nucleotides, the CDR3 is TGTGCCTGGACCCTGGGAAGGGGGAACACTGAAGCTTTCTTT. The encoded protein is CAWTLGRGNTEAFF. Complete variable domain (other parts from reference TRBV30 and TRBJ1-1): SQTIHQWPATLVQPVGSPLSLECTVEGTSNPNLYWYRQAAGRGLQLLFYSVGIGQISSEVPQNLSASRPQDRQFILSSKKLLLSDSGFYLCAWTLGRGNTEAFFGQGTRLTVV.

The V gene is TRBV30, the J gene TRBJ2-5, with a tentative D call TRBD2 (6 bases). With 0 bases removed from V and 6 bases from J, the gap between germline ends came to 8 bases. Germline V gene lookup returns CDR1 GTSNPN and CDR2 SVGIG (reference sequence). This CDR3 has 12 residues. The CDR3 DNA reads TGTGCCTGGAGTGTCGCGGGAAAGACCCAGTACTTC. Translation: CAWSVAGKTQYF.

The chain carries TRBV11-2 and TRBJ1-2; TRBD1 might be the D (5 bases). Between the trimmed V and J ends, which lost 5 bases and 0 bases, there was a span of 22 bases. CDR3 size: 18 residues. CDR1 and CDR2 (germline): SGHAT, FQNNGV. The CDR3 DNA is TGTGCCAGCAGCCCCGGTGGCGGGGGTGAGGGAGCTAACTATGGCTACACCTTC. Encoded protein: CASSPGGGGEGANYGYTF.

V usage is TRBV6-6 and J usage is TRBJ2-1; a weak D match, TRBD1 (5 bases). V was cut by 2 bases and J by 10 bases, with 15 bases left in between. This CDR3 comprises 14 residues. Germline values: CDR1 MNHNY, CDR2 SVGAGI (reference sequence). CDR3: CASSYLNTGREQFF. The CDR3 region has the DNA TGTGCCAGCAGTTACCTAAATACAGGTAGGGAGCAGTTCTTC.

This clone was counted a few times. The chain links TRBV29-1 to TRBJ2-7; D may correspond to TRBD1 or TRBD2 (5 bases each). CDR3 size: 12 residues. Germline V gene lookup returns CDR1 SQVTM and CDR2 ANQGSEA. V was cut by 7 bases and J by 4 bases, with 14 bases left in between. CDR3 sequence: CSAEGQKYEQYF. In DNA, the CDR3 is TGCAGCGCTGAGGGGCAGAAATACGAGCAGTACTTC.

CDR3 sequence reads: CASSLSKGYSGELFF. In DNA form, the CDR3 reads TGTGCCAGCAGTTTATCAAAGGGGTACTCCGGGGAGCTGTTTTTT. The chain couples TRBV27 to TRBJ2-2; perhaps TRBD1 as D (5 bases). The V and J ends lost 0 bases and 6 bases respectively, with 11 bases between them. The CDR3 spans 15 residues. Germline V gives CDR1 MNHEY, CDR2 SMNVEV (reference sequence).

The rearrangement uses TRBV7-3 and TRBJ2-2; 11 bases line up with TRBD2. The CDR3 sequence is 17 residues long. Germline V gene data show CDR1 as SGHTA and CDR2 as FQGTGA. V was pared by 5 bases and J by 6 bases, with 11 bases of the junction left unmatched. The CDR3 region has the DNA TGTGCCAGCAGCCCCCCTGTACTAGCGGGAGAGGCCGGGGAGCTGTTTTTT. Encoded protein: CASSPPVLAGEAGELFF.

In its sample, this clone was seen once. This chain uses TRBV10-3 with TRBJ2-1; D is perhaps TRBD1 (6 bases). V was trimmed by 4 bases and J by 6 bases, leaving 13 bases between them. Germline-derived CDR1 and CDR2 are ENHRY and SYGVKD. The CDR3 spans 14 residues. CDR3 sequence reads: CAISGQGMSNEQFF. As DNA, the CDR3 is TGTGCCATCAGTGGGCAGGGGATGAGCAATGAGCAGTTCTTC.

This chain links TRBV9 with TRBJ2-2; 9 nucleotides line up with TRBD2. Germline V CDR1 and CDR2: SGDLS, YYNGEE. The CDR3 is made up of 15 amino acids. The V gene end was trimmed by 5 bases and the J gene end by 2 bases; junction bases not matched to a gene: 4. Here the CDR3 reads CASSSTSGNTGELFF. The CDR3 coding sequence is TGTGCCAGCAGTTCGACTAGCGGAAACACCGGGGAGCTGTTTTTT.

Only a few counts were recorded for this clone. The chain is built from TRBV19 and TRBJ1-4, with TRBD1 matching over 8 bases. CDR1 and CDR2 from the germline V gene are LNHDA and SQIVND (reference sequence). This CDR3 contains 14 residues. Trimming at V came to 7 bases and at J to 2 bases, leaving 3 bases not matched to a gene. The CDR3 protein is CASTAGGTNEKLFF. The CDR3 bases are TGTGCCAGTACCGCAGGGGGCACTAATGAAAAACTGTTTTTT.

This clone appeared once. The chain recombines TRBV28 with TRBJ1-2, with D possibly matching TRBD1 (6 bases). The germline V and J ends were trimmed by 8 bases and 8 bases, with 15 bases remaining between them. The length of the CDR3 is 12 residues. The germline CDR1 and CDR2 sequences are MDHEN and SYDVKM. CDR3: CASGLIQGGYTF. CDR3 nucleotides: TGTGCCAGCGGGTTAATTCAGGGGGGCTACACCTTC.

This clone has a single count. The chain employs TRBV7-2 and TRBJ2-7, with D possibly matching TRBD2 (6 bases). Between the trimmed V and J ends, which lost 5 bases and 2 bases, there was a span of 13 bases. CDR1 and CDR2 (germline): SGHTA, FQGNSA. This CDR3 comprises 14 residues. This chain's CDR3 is CASSPGIAAYEQYF. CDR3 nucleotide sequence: TGTGCCAGCAGCCCTGGGATAGCGGCCTACGAGCAGTACTTC. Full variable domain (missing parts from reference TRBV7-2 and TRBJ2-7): GAGVSQSPSNKVTEKGKDVELRCDPISGHTALYWYRQSLGQGLEFLIYFQGNSAPDKSGLPSDRFSAERTGGSVSTLTIQRTQQEDSAVYLCASSPGIAAYEQYFGPGTRLTVT.

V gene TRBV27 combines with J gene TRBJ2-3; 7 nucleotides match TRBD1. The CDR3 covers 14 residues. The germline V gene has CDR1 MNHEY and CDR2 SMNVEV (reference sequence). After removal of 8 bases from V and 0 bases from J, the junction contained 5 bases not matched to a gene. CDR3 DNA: TGTGCCAGCGGGCCGGGACAGAGCACAGATACGCAGTATTTT. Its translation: CASGPGQSTDTQYF.

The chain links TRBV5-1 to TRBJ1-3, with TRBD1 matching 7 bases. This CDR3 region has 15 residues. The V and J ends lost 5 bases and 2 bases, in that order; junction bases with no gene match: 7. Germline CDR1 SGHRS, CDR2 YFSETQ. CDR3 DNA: TGCGCCAGCAGTTCAACAGGGGACACTGGAAACACCATATATTTT. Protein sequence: CASSSTGDTGNTIYF.

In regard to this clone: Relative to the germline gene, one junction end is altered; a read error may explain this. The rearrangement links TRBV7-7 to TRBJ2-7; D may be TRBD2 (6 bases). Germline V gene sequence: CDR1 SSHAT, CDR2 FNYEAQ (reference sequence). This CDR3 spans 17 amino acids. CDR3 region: CASSLEGGTSFGYEQYF. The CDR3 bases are TGTGCTAGCAGCTTAGAGGGCGGGACCTCCTTCGGCTACGAGCAGTACTTC. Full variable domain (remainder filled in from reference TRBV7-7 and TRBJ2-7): GAGVSQSPRYKVTKRGQDVTLRCDPISSHATLYWYQQALGQGPEFLTYFNYEAQPDKSGLPSDRFSAERPEGSISTLTIQRTEQRDSAMYRCASSLEGGTSFGYEQYFGPGTRLTVT.

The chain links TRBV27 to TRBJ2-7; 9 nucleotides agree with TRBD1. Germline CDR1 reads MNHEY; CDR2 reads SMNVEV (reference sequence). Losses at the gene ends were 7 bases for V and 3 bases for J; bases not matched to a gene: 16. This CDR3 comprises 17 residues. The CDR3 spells CASTPGPGTGLGYEQYF. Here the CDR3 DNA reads TGTGCCAGCACCCCAGGTCCCGGGACAGGGTTAGGCTACGAGCAGTACTTC.

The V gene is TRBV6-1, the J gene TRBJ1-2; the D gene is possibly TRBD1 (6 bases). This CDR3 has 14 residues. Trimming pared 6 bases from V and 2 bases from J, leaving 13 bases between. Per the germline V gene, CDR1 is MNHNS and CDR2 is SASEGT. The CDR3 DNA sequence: TGTGCCAGCAGCTCTAGCACAGGGAACTATGGCTACACCTTC. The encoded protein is CASSSSTGNYGYTF.